Ten or more counts support the clone carrying this T cell receptor (beta chain). Its antigen is unknown. This record belongs to a study of neurological immune-mediated disorders. Study information: Multiple sclerosis patients (n ≈ 34) included 31 with relapsing-remitting and 3 with secondary progressive disease.

Findings and limits, study-wide: Falling below healthy controls, multiple sclerosis showed the least TCR clonal expansion, while HTLV-1-associated myelopathy showed the most.

Germline CDR1 is SQVTM and CDR2 is ANQGSEA. The CDR3 spans 12 residues. The V gene lost 3 bases and the J gene lost 2 bases, with 7 bases spanning the gap. TCRdb reprocessed the 5' RACE reads via MiXCR and lists one record per CDR3 protein. The sample includes approximately 90,000 distinct CDR3 sequences, about 3.8% of them seen just once. The sequence came from a woman aged 18-35 years with multiple sclerosis. The chain recombines TRBV29-1 with TRBJ2-5; D ambiguous. Specimen: PBMCs. The CDR3 region is CSVDNRQETQYF. The CDR3 nucleotides are TGCAGCGTTGACAACAGACAAGAGACCCAGTACTTC.